This record looks at one T cell receptor (beta chain) sequence and its context. Its cognate antigen is unknown. This table comes from immunoSEQ multiplex PCR, and its TCRdb copy is limited to in-frame clones, with some not included. This table has roughly 97,000 clones, 82% appearing once. This record belongs to a study of T cell clones after liver transplantation. Turning to the study itself: Tolerance: complete withdrawal held at least one year, liver enzymes staying within twice normal.

The study's findings and limits: Conclusions were preliminary, with small, heterogeneous patient groups. In two subjects, few donor cells limited the measurable donor-reactive repertoire.

J lost 0 bases, V lost 2 bases, and 1 base had no gene match. CDR1 and CDR2 from the germline V gene are SGHRS and YFSETQ. The CDR3 sequence is 15 residues long. This TCR was sampled from a human donor who received a liver transplant. The sequencing here drew on CD4+ T cells from blood, taken before liver transplant. The rearrangement links TRBV5-1 to TRBJ2-2, with TRBD2 identical over 7 bases. CDR3 loop: CASSFGLANTGELFF. CDR3 DNA sequence: TGCGCCAGCAGCTTTGGACTAGCGAACACCGGGGAGCTGTTTTTT.